This T cell receptor beta chain was recovered during a study of CD8 T cells and mutated HIV epitopes (dated by TCRdb to 2020 to 2022). Describing the broader study: Among the chronically infected subjects, every one except a single subject was naive to antiretroviral therapy. The same epitope was not tested in every subject, and RF10 alone was examined in both acute and chronic HIV infection. Out of the 160 or so subjects screened, just a subset fulfilled the criteria needed for sorting epitope-specific T cells. The cohort comprised six or seven chronically and a handful of acutely HIV-infected subjects. TL10, KY11, RF10 and TY8 were used as the epitopes. The study sequenced single-cell TCR alpha/beta chains of CD8+ T cells specific for non-adapted (NAE) and adapted (AE) forms of four HIV Nef epitopes.

The method behind the library was single-cell sequencing. To generate single-cell cDNA, a method adapted from Smart-seq2 and MARS-Seq was used, relying on oligo-dT primers carrying well-specific UMIs and on KAPA HiFi for the first-round PCR. Pooled first-round products underwent nested PCR with template-switch oligo forward primers and barcoded reverse primers specific to the TCR alpha and beta chains. Products were purified with AMPure XP, indexed with TruSeq adapters, and quantified with the KAPA Universal qPCR Library Quantification Kit. TCR libraries were sequenced on an Illumina MiSeq with 2x300 bp paired-end chemistry. On the study's bioinformatics: Quality-filtered reads were demultiplexed to wells, mapped to the TCRA and TCRB loci, assigned to clonotypes with MiXCR, and analysed in VGAS. A modified version of the VDJfasta platform was used to deconvolute the TCR data. An analysis of CDR3 overlap between plates ruled out large-scale cross-plate contamination. Clonality was computed as one minus the ratio of unique productive CDR3s to total productive CDR3s. TCRdb passed the public sequencing reads through fastp at Q25 and MiXCR, retaining productive beta sequences. Each CDR3 protein appears once, grouped with its most common genes and DNA. What appears here as the V and J calls and clone size reflects TCRdb's work, not the paper's. The sample table on file contains approximately 37 distinct CDR3 sequences.

A distance of 11 bases separates the germline ends of V and J, which lose 10 bases and 8 bases respectively. Sequences LNHDA (CDR1) and SQIVND (CDR2) are obtained from the germline V gene (reference sequence). From the cysteine through the phenylalanine, the CDR3 covers 11 amino acids. Only the CDR3 DNA is retained, 33 bases long and in frame from the first base. What the study reported, not specific to this receptor: Multiple alpha and beta chain CDR3s were present in some wells, and only cells with both an alpha and a beta chain were included. The authors acknowledged that the main limitations were the small number of subjects and how diverse the clinical presentations of those subjects were. Dual tetramer+ cells showed higher clonality in chronic than acute subjects (mean difference approximately 0.31), but the study lacked power to detect a significant difference. In chronic infection, almost complete overlap appeared to be present between the CD8+ TCR repertoires recognising the NAE and AE forms, indicating that the clonotypes were largely cross-reactive. Only the acutely infected subjects showed single-reactive CD8+ T cells, which suggests possible clonal selection between acute and chronic infection.

Details on this clonotype: Its target antigen remains unknown. The record has no base qualities; no much larger clone is one base away.

The time point label for this specimen denotes: sampled during chronic HIV-1 infection. Peptide stimulation included anti-CD28 and anti-CD49d co-stimulation, and activated CD8+ T cells were sorted as CD69+CD137+. KY11-specific CD8+ T cells were identified only by peptide stimulation because HLA class I tetramers were unavailable for this epitope. PBMCs were stimulated overnight for approximately 19 hours with NAE or AE peptide at around 1.1 ug/mL to obtain activated CD8+ T cells. Peripheral blood mononuclear cells were isolated from leukapheresis or whole blood by Ficoll density gradient separation and then cryopreserved. A BD FACS Aria III was used to sort single CD8+ T cells into 96-well plates containing lysis buffer.

The sample consisted of cultured CD8+ T cells from PBMCs, selected for response to a KY11 peptide variant, taken during chronic HIV-1 infection. The sample's cell subset or site label, decoded: CD69+CD137+ cells after adapted KY11 peptide stimulation. The V gene is TRBV19 and the J gene is TRBJ2-2, with the D gene call left open. The origin of this receptor is a male donor with chronic HIV-1 infection. CDR3 region: CANGIFGELFF. Here is the DNA: TGTGCCAATGGTATTTTTGGGGAGCTGTTTTTT.